A selection of T cell receptor beta chains follows, all from one sample in a study of shared clonotypes between healthy human individuals. Sequenced by immunoSEQ multiplex PCR; TCRdb stores in-frame clones only, minus some. The sample holds about 1.5 million clones, nearly 99% seen once. Material: naive CD4+ T cells sorted from blood. The receptors shown here come from a man between 25 and 39 years old in good health. CDR3s include the opening cysteine and the closing phenylalanine or tryptophan. Fields, in order: clone size, J gene, D gene, V gene, CDR3 protein, CDR3 DNA. The D gene is left open where the match is weak. Only some rows state a clone size, as once, few, many or a class for expanded clones.

. | TRBJ1-2 | . | TRBV18 | CASSPTGLTYGYTF | TGTGCCAGCTCACCGACCGGACTTACCTATGGCTACACCTTC
. | TRBJ2-2 | TRBD2 | TRBV4-2 | CASSQDRTSRSGELFF | TGTGCCAGCAGCCAAGATCGGACTAGTAGGTCCGGGGAGCTGTTTTTT
. | TRBJ2-5 | TRBD1 | TRBV4-3 | CASSQDSTGGETQYF | TGCGCCAGCAGCCAAGATTCAACAGGGGGAGAGACCCAGTACTTC
once | TRBJ2-7 | . | TRBV5-1 | CASSLVPSGEQYF | TGCGCCAGCAGCTTGGTCCCGAGTGGAGAGCAGTACTTC
. | TRBJ2-5 | . | TRBV5-6 | CASSMGRILQETQYF | TGTGCCAGCAGCATGGGACGGATACTCCAAGAGACCCAGTACTTC
. | TRBJ1-2 | . | TRBV20-1 | CSARGPYGYTF | TGCAGTGCTAGAGGGCCTTATGGCTACACCTTC
. | TRBJ2-1 | . | TRBV10-1 | CASSGTVGGRGAFF | TGCGCCAGCAGTGGGACTGTGGGCGGACGAGGGGCGTTCTTC
. | TRBJ2-1 | TRBD2 | TRBV9 | CASSVATNTGLLDNEQFF | TGTGCCAGCAGCGTAGCTACTAACACGGGACTACTAGACAATGAGCAGTTCTTC
once | TRBJ2-1 | TRBD1 | TRBV28 | CASSLGQGQLF | TGTGCCAGCAGTTTAGGACAGGGTCAGCTCTTC
. | TRBJ1-2 | TRBD1 | TRBV6-6 | CASSYSDRENGYTF | TGTGCCAGCAGTTACTCGGACAGGGAGAATGGCTACACCTTC
. | TRBJ2-5 | . | TRBV14 | CASSQPGWETQYF | TGTGCCAGCAGCCAGCCGGGGTGGGAGACCCAGTACTTC
. | TRBJ2-2 | . | TRBV30 | CAWSGVRGATGELFF | TGTGCCTGGAGTGGGGTCAGGGGAGCCACCGGGGAGCTGTTTTTT
. | TRBJ2-2 | . | TRBV11-2 | CASSSLNGNGELFF | TGTGCCAGCAGCTCCCTTAATGGAAACGGGGAGCTGTTTTTT
once | TRBJ2-1 | TRBD2 | TRBV11-3 | CASSLEGGRASGEQFF | TGTGCCAGCAGCTTAGAGGGCGGGAGGGCTTCTGGTGAGCAGTTCTTC
. | TRBJ1-5 | . | TRBV28 | CASSLNLGLGNQPQHF | TGTGCCAGCAGTTTAAATTTAGGTCTGGGCAATCAGCCCCAGCATTTT
. | TRBJ1-1 | . | TRBV11-3 | CASSLTPNTEAFF | TGTGCCAGCAGCCTAACACCGAACACTGAAGCTTTCTTT
. | TRBJ2-3 | . | TRBV29-1 | CSVVSGDTQYF | TGCAGCGTCGTTTCTGGGGATACGCAGTATTTT
. | TRBJ2-7 | . | TRBV7-9 | CASSINRVEQYF | TGTGCCAGCAGCATTAACAGGGTAGAGCAGTACTTC
. | TRBJ1-4 | . | TRBV19 | CASRRRDTYEKLFF | TGTGCCAGTAGGAGACGGGACACCTATGAAAAACTGTTTTTT
. | TRBJ1-1 | TRBD1 | TRBV18 | CASSRDRGPEAFF | TGTGCCAGCTCACGGGACAGGGGCCCTGAAGCTTTCTTT
. | TRBJ1-3 | TRBD1 | TRBV9 | CASSERQGGNTIYF | TGTGCCAGCAGCGAGCGACAGGGGGGGAACACCATATATTTT
. | TRBJ2-7 | . | TRBV6-1 | CASSVVTDPTEQYF | TGTGCCAGCAGTGTCGTGACAGACCCAACCGAGCAGTACTTC
. | TRBJ2-1 | TRBD2 | TRBV7-3 | CASSLTRTSGYNEQFF | TGTGCCAGCAGCTTAACCAGGACTAGCGGGTACAATGAGCAGTTCTTC
. | TRBJ2-1 | . | TRBV5-4 | CASSWGNEQFF | TGTGCCAGCAGCTGGGGTAATGAGCAGTTCTTC